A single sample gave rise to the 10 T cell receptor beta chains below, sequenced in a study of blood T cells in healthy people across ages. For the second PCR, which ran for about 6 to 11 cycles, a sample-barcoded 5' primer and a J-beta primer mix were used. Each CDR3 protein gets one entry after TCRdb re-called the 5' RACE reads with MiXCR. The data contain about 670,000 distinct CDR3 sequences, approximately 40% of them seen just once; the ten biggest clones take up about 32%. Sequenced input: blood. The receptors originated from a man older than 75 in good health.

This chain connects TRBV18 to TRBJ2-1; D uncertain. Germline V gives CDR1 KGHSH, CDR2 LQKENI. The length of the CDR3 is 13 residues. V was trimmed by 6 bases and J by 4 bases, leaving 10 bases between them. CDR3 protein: CASSPDVYNEQFF. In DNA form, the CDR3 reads TGTGCCAGCTCCCCGGACGTATACAATGAGCAGTTCTTC.

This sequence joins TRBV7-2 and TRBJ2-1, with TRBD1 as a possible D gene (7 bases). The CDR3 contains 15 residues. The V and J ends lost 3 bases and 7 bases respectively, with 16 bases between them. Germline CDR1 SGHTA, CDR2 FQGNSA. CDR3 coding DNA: TGTGCCAGCAGCTTCGGGGGACAGCTATTGAATGAGCAGTTCTTC. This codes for CASSFGGQLLNEQFF.

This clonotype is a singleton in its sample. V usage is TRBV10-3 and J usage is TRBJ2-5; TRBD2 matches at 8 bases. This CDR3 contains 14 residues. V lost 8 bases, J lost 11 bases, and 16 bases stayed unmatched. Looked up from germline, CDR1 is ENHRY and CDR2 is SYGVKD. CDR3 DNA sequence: TGTGCCATCGGAAGCGGGGGCTCCTACAATGAGCAGTACTTC. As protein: CAIGSGGSYNEQYF.

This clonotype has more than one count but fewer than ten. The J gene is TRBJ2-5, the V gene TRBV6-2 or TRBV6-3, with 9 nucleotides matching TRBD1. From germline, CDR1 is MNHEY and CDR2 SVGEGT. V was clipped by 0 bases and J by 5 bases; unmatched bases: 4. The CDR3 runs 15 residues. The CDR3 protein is CASSYSQGAGETQYF. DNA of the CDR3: TGTGCCAGCAGTTACTCACAGGGGGCTGGGGAGACCCAGTACTTC.

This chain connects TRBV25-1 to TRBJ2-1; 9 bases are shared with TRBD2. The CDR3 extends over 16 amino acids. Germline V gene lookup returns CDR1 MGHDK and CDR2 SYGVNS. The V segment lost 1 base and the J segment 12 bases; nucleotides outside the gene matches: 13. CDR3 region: CASSESGLAGNRGQFF. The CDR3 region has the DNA TGTGCCAGCAGTGAATCCGGGCTAGCGGGGAATCGAGGGCAGTTCTTC.

The CDR3 DNA reads as TGTGCCAGCAGCCCCCTGGCAGGGGGACACAAAAACATTCAGTACTTC. Translated, it gives CASSPLAGGHKNIQYF. This chain joins TRBV6-6 and TRBJ2-4; TRBD1 matches at 7 bases. Germline values: CDR1 MNHNY, CDR2 SVGAGI (reference sequence). V dropped 6 bases and J dropped 3; count of bases not matched to a gene: 11. The CDR3 is 16 amino acids.

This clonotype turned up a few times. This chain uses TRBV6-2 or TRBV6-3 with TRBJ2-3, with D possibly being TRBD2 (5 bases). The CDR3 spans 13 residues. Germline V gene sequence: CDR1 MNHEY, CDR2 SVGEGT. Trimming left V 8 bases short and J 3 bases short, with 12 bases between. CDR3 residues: CASEGRVTDTQYF. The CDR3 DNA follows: TGTGCCAGCGAGGGCCGAGTAACAGATACGCAGTATTTT.

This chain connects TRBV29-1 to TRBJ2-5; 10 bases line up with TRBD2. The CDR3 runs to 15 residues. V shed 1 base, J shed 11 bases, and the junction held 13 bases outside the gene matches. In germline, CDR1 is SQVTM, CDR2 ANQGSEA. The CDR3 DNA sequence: TGCAGCGTTGAAGGGACTAGCGGAGTCAGGGATGAGCAGTACTTC. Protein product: CSVEGTSGVRDEQYF.

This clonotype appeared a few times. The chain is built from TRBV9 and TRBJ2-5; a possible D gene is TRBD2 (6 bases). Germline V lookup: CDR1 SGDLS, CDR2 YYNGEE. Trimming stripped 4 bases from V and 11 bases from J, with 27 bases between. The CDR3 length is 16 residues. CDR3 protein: CASSPLRGPSPGEQYF. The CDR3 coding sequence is TGTGCCAGCAGCCCCCTAAGGGGACCATCACCGGGGGAGCAGTACTTC. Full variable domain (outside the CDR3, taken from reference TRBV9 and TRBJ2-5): DSGVTQTPKHLITATGQRVTLRCSPRSGDLSVYWYQQSLDQGLQFLIQYYNGEERAKGNILERFSAQQFPDLHSELNLSSLELGDSALYFCASSPLRGPSPGEQYFGPGTRLLVL.

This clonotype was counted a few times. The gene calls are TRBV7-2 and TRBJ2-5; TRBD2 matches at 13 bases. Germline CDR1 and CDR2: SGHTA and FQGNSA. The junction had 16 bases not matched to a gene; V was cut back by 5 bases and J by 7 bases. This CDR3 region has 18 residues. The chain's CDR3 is CASSGRLAGGEEGGTQYF. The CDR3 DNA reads TGTGCCAGCAGCGGACGACTAGCGGGGGGCGAAGAGGGTGGGACCCAGTACTTC.